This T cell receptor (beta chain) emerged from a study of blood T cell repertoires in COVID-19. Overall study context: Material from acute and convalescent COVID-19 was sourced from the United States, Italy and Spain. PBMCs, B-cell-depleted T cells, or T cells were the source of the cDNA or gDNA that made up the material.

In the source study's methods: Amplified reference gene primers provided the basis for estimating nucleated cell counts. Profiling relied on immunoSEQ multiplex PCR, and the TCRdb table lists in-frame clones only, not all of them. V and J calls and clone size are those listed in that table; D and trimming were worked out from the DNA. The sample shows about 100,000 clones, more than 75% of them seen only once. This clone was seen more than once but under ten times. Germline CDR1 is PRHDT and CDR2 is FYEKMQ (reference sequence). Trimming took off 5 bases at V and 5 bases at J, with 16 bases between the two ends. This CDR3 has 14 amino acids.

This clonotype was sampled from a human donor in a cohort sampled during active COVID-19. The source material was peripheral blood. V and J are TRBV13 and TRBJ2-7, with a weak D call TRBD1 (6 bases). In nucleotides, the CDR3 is TGTGCCAGCAGCCCCGGGACATACCGCCACGAGCAGTACTTC. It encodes CASSPGTYRHEQYF.